Below are 32 T cell receptor beta chains sequenced from a single sample in a study of CD8 T cells in Susac syndrome. RNA totalling about 0.45 to 1 ug underwent reverse transcription with random hexamers. MiXCR, applied by TCRdb to the immunoSEQ multiplex PCR reads, yields one record per CDR3 protein. The data show roughly 200,000 distinct CDR3 sequences, roughly 96% seen once. Specimen: CD4+ T cells from PBMCs. Every receptor here comes from a human donor in good health.

The chain is built from TRBV28 and TRBJ2-7; possibly TRBD2 for D (6 bases). Trimming cost V 6 bases and J 6 bases, with 15 bases left between them. This CDR3 has 13 amino acids. Germline V gene lookup returns CDR1 MDHEN and CDR2 SYDVKM. The CDR3 loop reads CASRDTLGLEQYF. CDR3 coding DNA: TGTGCCAGCAGGGACACGCTGGGACTCGAGCAGTACTTC.

This chain links TRBV3-1 with TRBJ1-2; D is uncertain. Per the germline V gene, CDR1 is LGHDT and CDR2 is YNNKEL (reference sequence). The CDR3 is 11 amino acids. V lost 8 bases to trimming and J lost 7 bases, with 11 bases between them. The CDR3 nucleotides read TGTGCCAGCTCAGGTCCTCGTGGCTACACCTTC. This codes for CASSGPRGYTF.

The gene calls are TRBV7-2 and TRBJ1-2; D gene uncertain. Germline CDR1 reads SGHTA; CDR2 reads FQGNSA. Trimming cost V 5 bases and J 4 bases, with 8 bases left between them. CDR3 length: 12 residues. This CDR3 reads CASSGSVYGYTF. Here the CDR3 DNA reads TGTGCCAGCAGCGGATCGGTCTATGGCTACACCTTC.

The rearrangement joins TRBV5-6 to TRBJ1-6; the D is unclear. The CDR3 is 12 residues long. V lost 4 bases and J 8 bases, leaving 7 bases between the germline ends. Per germline, CDR1 SGHDT and CDR2 YYEEEE. CDR3 sequence (DNA): TGTGCCAGCAGCCTACCTGATTCACCCCTCCACTTT. This codes for CASSLPDSPLHF.

The chain combines TRBV28 with TRBJ2-1; weak D call: TRBD2 (5 bases). CDR1 and CDR2 (germline): MDHEN, SYDVKM. V was pared by 0 bases and J by 14 bases, with 14 bases between. This CDR3 contains 13 residues. The CDR3 DNA reads as TGTGCCAGCAGTTTATGGGCTAGCCACGAAAAGTTCTTC. This gives the protein CASSLWASHEKFF.

V and J are TRBV5-1 and TRBJ2-1; 15 nucleotides agree with TRBD2. V lost 4 bases and J lost 8; bases outside the gene matches: 7. The length of the CDR3 is 16 residues. From germline, CDR1 is SGHRS and CDR2 YFSETQ. CDR3 nucleotides: TGCGCCAGCAGCCGCGGGACTAGCGGGAGGAGGGATGAGCAGTTCTTC. It codes for CASSRGTSGRRDEQFF.

The chain couples TRBV29-1 to TRBJ1-2, with D unclear. The V gene's germline CDR1 is SQVTM and CDR2 ANQGSEA. This CDR3 region has 13 residues. With 7 bases removed from V and 7 bases from J, the gap between germline ends came to 19 bases. The CDR3: CSATIDGRGGYTF. The CDR3 bases are TGCAGCGCCACGATCGACGGCCGTGGTGGCTACACCTTC.

The rearrangement links TRBV6-5 to TRBJ1-5; D may be TRBD1 (6 bases). Germline-derived CDR1 and CDR2 are MNHEY and SVGAGI. CDR3 length: 12 residues. V was pared by 6 bases and J by 6 bases, with 9 bases between. The CDR3, as DNA: TGTGCCAGCAGCACAGGGAGTCAGCCCCAGCATTTT. Amino acids: CASSTGSQPQHF.

The CDR3 protein is CASSPLDRGRGYTF. CDR3 DNA: TGTGCCAGTAGTCCACTGGACAGGGGCCGTGGCTACACCTTC. This chain joins TRBV19 and TRBJ1-2, with 9 bases that match TRBD1. The V and J ends lost 5 bases and 7 bases, in that order; junction bases with no gene match: 8. This CDR3 is 14 amino acids long. Looked up from germline, CDR1 is LNHDA and CDR2 is SQIVND (reference sequence). Drawing the rest from reference TRBV19 and TRBJ1-2, the complete variable domain is DGGITQSPKYLFRKEGQNVTLSCEQNLNHDAMYWYRQDPGQGLRLIYYSQIVNDFQKGDIAEGYSVSREKKESFPLTVTSAQKNPTAFYLCASSPLDRGRGYTFGSGTRLTVV.

V usage is TRBV20-1 and J usage is TRBJ2-5, with 12 bases aligning to TRBD2. This CDR3 region has 14 residues. Unmatched junction bases numbered 6, after V lost 5 bases and J lost 5 bases. Per germline, CDR1 DFQATT and CDR2 SNEGSKA (reference sequence). DNA for the CDR3: TGCAGTGCTCTTTGGACTAGCGGGGATGAGACCCAGTACTTC. Translation: CSALWTSGDETQYF.

The J gene is TRBJ1-1, the V gene TRBV27; D gene uncertain. Trimming shortened V by 5 bases and J by 4 bases, and 14 bases separated the two germline ends. The CDR3 runs to 14 residues. CDR1 MNHEY and CDR2 SMNVEV come from the germline V gene (reference sequence). DNA for the CDR3: TGTGCCAGCAGTCTTACCTGGGAGGTCACTGAAGCTTTCTTT. It translates to CASSLTWEVTEAFF.

This clonotype has only a few counts. The V call is TRBV6-5, the J call TRBJ2-7; D ambiguous. The CDR3 loop spans 12 amino acids. Germline V gene sequence: CDR1 MNHEY, CDR2 SVGAGI. The V end was cut by 5 bases, the J end by 0 bases, with 5 bases between. The CDR3: CASSDYSYEQYV. The CDR3 nucleotides are TGTGCCAGCAGTGATTACTCCTACGAGCAGTACGTC.

The J gene is TRBJ2-5, the V gene TRBV14; 8 nucleotides align to TRBD1. Germline loops: CDR1 SGHDN, CDR2 FVKESK. CDR3 length: 15 amino acids. V lost 4 bases and J lost 5; bases outside the gene matches: 9. The CDR3 sequence is CASSPNRGSLETQYF. As DNA, the CDR3 is TGTGCCAGCAGCCCTAACAGGGGGTCCCTGGAGACCCAGTACTTC.

The chain joins TRBV20-1 to TRBJ2-1; D remains ambiguous. Germline CDR1 reads DFQATT; CDR2 reads SNEGSKA (reference sequence). CDR3 size: 15 residues. The germline V and J ends were trimmed by 0 bases and 0 bases, with 9 bases remaining between them. Written as DNA, the CDR3 is TGCAGTGCTAGAGATACTCGCTACTCCTACAATGAGCAGTTCTTC. Encoded protein: CSARDTRYSYNEQFF.

This clonotype came up once. The V call is TRBV29-1, the J call TRBJ2-3; weak D call: TRBD2 (5 bases). The CDR3 runs 14 residues. Trimming shortened V by 4 bases and J by 6 bases, and 17 bases separated the two germline ends. CDR1 SQVTM and CDR2 ANQGSEA come from the germline V gene. The CDR3 here is CSVVPPGLGDTQYF. The CDR3 region has the DNA TGCAGCGTTGTGCCGCCGGGATTAGGGGATACGCAGTATTTT.

The rearrangement links TRBV4-1 to TRBJ2-7; TRBD2 matches at 11 bases. Germline V gene lookup returns CDR1 MGHRA and CDR2 YSYEKL. The CDR3 runs to 13 residues. Losses at the gene ends were 1 base for V and 7 bases for J; bases not matched to a gene: 0. CDR3 region: CASSQGTSGEQYF. In DNA form, the CDR3 reads TGCGCCAGCAGCCAAGGGACTAGCGGGGAGCAGTACTTC.

The V and J genes are TRBV5-1 and TRBJ2-3, with D perhaps TRBD2 (5 bases). Germline V gene lookup returns CDR1 SGHRS and CDR2 YFSETQ. V dropped 0 bases and J dropped 1 base, with 15 bases sitting between them. The CDR3 extends over 17 amino acids. CDR3 region: CASSLDGGAVRTDTQYF. The CDR3 nucleotides read TGCGCCAGCAGCTTGGATGGAGGAGCGGTCCGCACAGATACGCAGTATTTT.

The V and J genes are TRBV29-1 and TRBJ1-5; D is uncertain. Germline CDR1 and CDR2: SQVTM and ANQGSEA. Trimming took 2 bases from V and 4 from J, leaving 9 bases between them. The CDR3 has 13 amino acids. This CDR3 reads CSVEFGENQPQHF. The DNA of the CDR3 is TGCAGCGTTGAATTCGGGGAGAATCAGCCCCAGCATTTT.

CDR3 in DNA: TGTGCCAGCAGCTTGGGAGGACAGGGAAGTTATCGCTACACCTTC. Its protein product is CASSLGGQGSYRYTF. The chain has TRBV7-8 and TRBJ1-2, with 8 positions matching TRBD1. Per the germline V gene, CDR1 is SGHVS and CDR2 is FQNEAQ. The CDR3 consists of 15 residues. With V trimmed by 3 bases and J by 9 bases, 12 bases remained unmatched.

The rearrangement uses TRBV11-2 and TRBJ2-7; no clear D gene. The V gene's germline CDR1 is SGHAT and CDR2 FQNNGV. This CDR3 is 11 amino acids long. V was cut by 5 bases and J by 2 bases, with 4 bases left in between. Written as DNA, the CDR3 is TGTGCCAGCAGCATTACCTACGAGCAGTACGTC. As protein: CASSITYEQYV.

V usage is TRBV5-1 and J usage is TRBJ2-7; D is perhaps TRBD2 (5 bases). With 4 bases removed from V and 2 bases from J, the gap between germline ends came to 13 bases. CDR3 length equals 14 residues. Germline V lookup: CDR1 SGHRS, CDR2 YFSETQ. DNA for the CDR3: TGCGCCAGCAGCCCCGGGATCGTTACCTACGAGCAGTACTTC. Its translation is CASSPGIVTYEQYF. Together with reference TRBV5-1 and TRBJ2-7, the CDR3 gives the full variable domain: KAGVTQTPRYLIKTRGQQVTLSCSPISGHRSVSWYQQTPGQGLQFLFEYFSETQRNKGNFPGRFSGRQFSNSRSEMNVSTLELGDSALYLCASSPGIVTYEQYFGPGTRLTVT.

The chain carries TRBV29-1 and TRBJ1-1; 7 nucleotides align to TRBD1. The CDR3 length is 15 residues. Unmatched junction bases numbered 11, after V lost 2 bases and J lost 5 bases. Germline V gene sequence: CDR1 SQVTM, CDR2 ANQGSEA. As DNA, the CDR3 is TGCAGCGTTGAAAATTGGGTCCCAGGGGGGACTGAAGCTTTCTTT. Amino acids: CSVENWVPGGTEAFF.

V gene TRBV6-1 combines with J gene TRBJ2-3, with D tentatively TRBD2 (5 bases). The V gene lost 0 bases and the J gene lost 5 bases, with 6 bases spanning the gap. This CDR3 is built from 13 residues. From germline, CDR1 is MNHNS and CDR2 SASEGT. In DNA form, the CDR3 reads TGTGCCAGCAGTGAAGCCCGGGAAGATACGCAGTATTTT. It yields the protein CASSEAREDTQYF.

V and J are TRBV12-3 or TRBV12-4 and TRBJ2-7; unclear D gene. V was clipped by 3 bases and J by 0 bases, with 9 bases between them. This CDR3 has 14 residues. CDR3 loop: CASSFTRSSYEQYF. CDR3 in DNA: TGTGCCAGCAGTTTTACACGCAGCTCCTACGAGCAGTACTTC.

The chain links TRBV10-3 to TRBJ2-6; D assignment may be TRBD1 or TRBD2 (5 bases each). CDR3 size: 15 residues. V was shortened by 8 bases and J by 2 bases, with 13 bases between the two germline ends. Germline V gene sequence: CDR1 ENHRY, CDR2 SYGVKD. The CDR3 DNA reads as TGTGCCATCCTAGACTGGGACGCTGGGGCCAACGTCCTGACTTTC. Translation: CAILDWDAGANVLTF.

This chain links TRBV11-2 with TRBJ2-7; a possible D gene is TRBD1 (6 bases). This CDR3 has 15 amino acids. The V and J ends lost 2 bases and 2 bases respectively, with 13 bases between them. The V gene's germline CDR1 is SGHAT and CDR2 FQNNGV. CDR3 in DNA: TGTGCCAGCAGCTTACAACCTACAGGGCCCTACGAGCAGTACTTC. Protein: CASSLQPTGPYEQYF.

V and J are TRBV7-7 and TRBJ2-7, with D unresolved. Germline lookup yields CDR1 SSHAT and CDR2 FNYEAQ (reference sequence). The CDR3 covers 11 residues. The CDR3 is CASSPVYEQYV. CDR3 bases: TGTGCTAGCAGCCCTGTCTACGAGCAGTACGTC.

This chain uses TRBV5-1 with TRBJ2-1, with 7 nucleotides matching TRBD2. The length of the CDR3 is 18 residues. V gave up 0 bases and J gave up 4 bases; unmatched junction bases: 13. Germline CDR1 and CDR2: SGHRS and YFSETQ. As DNA, the CDR3 is TGCGCCAGCAGCTTGGTCTATGACGCGCGGGGGTGGTACAATGAGCAGTTCTTC. It is translated as CASSLVYDARGWYNEQFF.

The rearrangement uses TRBV27 and TRBJ2-7; 10 nucleotides agree with TRBD2. The CDR3 consists of 15 residues. V lost 5 bases and J lost 4; bases outside the gene matches: 8. The germline V gene encodes CDR1 MNHEY and CDR2 SMNVEV (reference sequence). Written as DNA, the CDR3 is TGTGCCAGCAGTAGTCTACTAGCGGGGAAGTACGAGCAGTACGTC. It codes for CASSSLLAGKYEQYV.

The table lists this clonotype with a count of one. J is TRBJ2-2 and V is TRBV20-1; D gene uncertain. The CDR3 length is 16 residues. V lost 0 bases, J lost 0 bases, and 11 bases lay in between. The germline V gene encodes CDR1 DFQATT and CDR2 SNEGSKA (reference sequence). As DNA, the CDR3 is TGCAGTGCTAGAGATTCCGGCGTAACGAACACCGGGGAGCTGTTTTTT. This gives the protein CSARDSGVTNTGELFF.

The V call is TRBV29-1, the J call TRBJ2-2; D may be TRBD1 (6 bases). CDR1 SQVTM and CDR2 ANQGSEA come from the germline V gene. The CDR3 contains 14 residues. V dropped 2 bases and J dropped 5 bases, with 12 bases sitting between them. CDR3 protein: CSVERTASTGELFF. CDR3 in DNA: TGCAGCGTTGAAAGGACAGCCTCGACCGGGGAGCTGTTTTTT.

The J gene is TRBJ2-2, the V gene TRBV24-1; D might be TRBD2 (6 bases). V lost 6 bases and J 6 bases, leaving 10 bases between the germline ends. Germline CDR1 and CDR2: KGHDR and SFDVKD. This CDR3 has 13 amino acids. CDR3 coding DNA: TGTGCCACCAGTCGGGACTTAGCCGGGGAGCTGTTTTTT. The encoded protein is CATSRDLAGELFF.